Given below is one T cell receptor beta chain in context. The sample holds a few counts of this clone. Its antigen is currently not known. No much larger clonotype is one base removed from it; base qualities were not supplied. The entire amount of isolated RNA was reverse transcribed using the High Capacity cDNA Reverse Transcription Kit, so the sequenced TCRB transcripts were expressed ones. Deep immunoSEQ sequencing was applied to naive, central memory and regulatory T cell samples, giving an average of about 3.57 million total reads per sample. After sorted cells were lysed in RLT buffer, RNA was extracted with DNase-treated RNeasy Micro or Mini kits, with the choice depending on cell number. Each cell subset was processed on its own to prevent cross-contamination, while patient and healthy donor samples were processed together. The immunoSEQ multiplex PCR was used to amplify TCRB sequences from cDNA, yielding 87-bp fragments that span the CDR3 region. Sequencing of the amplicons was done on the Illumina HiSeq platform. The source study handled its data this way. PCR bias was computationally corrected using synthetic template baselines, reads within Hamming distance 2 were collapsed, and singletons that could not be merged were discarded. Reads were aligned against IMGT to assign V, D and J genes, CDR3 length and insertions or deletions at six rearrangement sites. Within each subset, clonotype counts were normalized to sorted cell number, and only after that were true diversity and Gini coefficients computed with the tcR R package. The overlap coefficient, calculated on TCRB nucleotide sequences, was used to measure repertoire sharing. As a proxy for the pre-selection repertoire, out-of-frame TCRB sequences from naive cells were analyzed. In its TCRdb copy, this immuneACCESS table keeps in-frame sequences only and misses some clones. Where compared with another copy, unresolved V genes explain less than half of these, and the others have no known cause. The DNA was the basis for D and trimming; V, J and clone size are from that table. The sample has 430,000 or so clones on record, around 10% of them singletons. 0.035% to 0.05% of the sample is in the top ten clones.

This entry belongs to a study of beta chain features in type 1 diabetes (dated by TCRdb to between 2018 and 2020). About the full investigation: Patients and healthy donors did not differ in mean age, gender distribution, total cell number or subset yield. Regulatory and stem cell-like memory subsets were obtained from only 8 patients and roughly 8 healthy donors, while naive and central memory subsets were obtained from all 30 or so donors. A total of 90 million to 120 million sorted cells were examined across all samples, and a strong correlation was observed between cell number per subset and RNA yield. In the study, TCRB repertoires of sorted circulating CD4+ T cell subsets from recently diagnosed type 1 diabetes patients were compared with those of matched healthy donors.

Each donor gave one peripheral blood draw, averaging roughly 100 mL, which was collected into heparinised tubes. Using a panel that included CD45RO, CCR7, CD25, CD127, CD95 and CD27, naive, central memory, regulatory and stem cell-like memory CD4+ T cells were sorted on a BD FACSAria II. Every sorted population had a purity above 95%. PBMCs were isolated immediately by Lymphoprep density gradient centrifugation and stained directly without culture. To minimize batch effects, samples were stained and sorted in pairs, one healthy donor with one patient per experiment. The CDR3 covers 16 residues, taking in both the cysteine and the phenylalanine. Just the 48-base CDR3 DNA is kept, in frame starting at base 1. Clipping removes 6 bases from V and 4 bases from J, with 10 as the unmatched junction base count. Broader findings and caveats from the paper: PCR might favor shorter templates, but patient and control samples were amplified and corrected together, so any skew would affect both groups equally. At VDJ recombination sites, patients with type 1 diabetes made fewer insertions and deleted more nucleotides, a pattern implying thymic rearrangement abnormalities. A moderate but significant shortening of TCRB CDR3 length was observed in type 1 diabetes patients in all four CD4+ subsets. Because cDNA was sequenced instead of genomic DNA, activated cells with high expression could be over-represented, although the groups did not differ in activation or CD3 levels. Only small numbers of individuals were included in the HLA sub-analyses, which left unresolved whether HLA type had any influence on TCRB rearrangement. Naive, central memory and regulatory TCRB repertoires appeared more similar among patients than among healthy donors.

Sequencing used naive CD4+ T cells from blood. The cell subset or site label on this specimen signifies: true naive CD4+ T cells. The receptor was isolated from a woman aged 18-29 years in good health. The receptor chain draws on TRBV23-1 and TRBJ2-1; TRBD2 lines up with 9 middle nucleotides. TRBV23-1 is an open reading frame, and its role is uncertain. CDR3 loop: CASRGPSGGPYNEQFF. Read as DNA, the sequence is TGCGCCAGCAGGGGCCCCAGCGGGGGGCCATACAATGAGCAGTTCTTC.